This record concerns one T cell receptor (beta chain) sequence. Primed by a sample-barcoded 5' primer and a J-beta primer mix, a second PCR proceeded for roughly 6 to 12 cycles. A template-switch adaptor containing 12 random nucleotides labeled each cDNA molecule. In TCRdb, the 5' RACE reads were re-called with MiXCR into one record per CDR3 protein. The sample yields 600,000 or so distinct CDR3 sequences, around 48% seen once. The data derive from a study of blood T cells in healthy people across ages. In germline, CDR1 is SGHTA, CDR2 FQGNSA. Trimming left V 5 bases short and J 3 bases short, with 13 bases between. This CDR3 region has 14 residues.

The receptor was isolated from a man older than 75 in good health. What was sequenced was blood. The chain joins TRBV7-2 to TRBJ1-1, with D perhaps matching TRBD1 (6 bases). The CDR3 reads CASSTLTGDTEAFF. DNA of the CDR3: TGTGCCAGCAGCACCCTGACAGGTGACACTGAAGCTTTCTTT.